This TCR beta chain was found in a study of technical replicates of blood from several donors. In this sample, this clone turned up once. The method was immunoSEQ multiplex PCR; TCRdb's version includes in-frame clones alone and lacks a portion of them. The table lists about 80,000 clones, 94% of them singletons, with 0.35% to 0.45% in the top ten. The CDR3 has 16 residues. V gave up 0 bases and J gave up 0 bases, with 9 bases separating them. CDR1 is LGHNA, CDR2 YSLEER, per germline. Input material: T cells isolated from PBMCs. This TCR derives from a human donor in good health. J is TRBJ2-1 and V is TRBV4-3, with D hard to call. In DNA, the CDR3 is TGCGCCAGCAGCCAAGAGACCGGGTACTCCTACAATGAGCAGTTCTTC. Protein sequence: CASSQETGYSYNEQFF.